This T cell receptor (beta chain) originates from a study of cytomegalovirus exposure and HLA in healthy donors. V gave up 2 bases and J gave up 2 bases, with 18 bases separating them. There are 17 residues in the CDR3. The germline CDR1 and CDR2 sequences are ENHRY and SYGVKD. About this clone: Its matching antigen is unknown.

Whole-study findings and limits: An analysis done earlier found most TCR beta V segments productive about 87% or about 30% of the time.

The PCR contained 60 Vbeta and 13 Jbeta primers. The method was immunoSEQ multiplex PCR; TCRdb's version includes in-frame clones alone and lacks a portion of them. The sample holds 170,000 or so clones; 80% are singletons and the top ten take more than 5.5%. The rearrangement uses TRBV10-3 and TRBJ2-5; a possible D gene is TRBD2 (6 bases). The TCR was taken from a man aged 25 to 45 in good health and CMV-seropositive. Material for sequencing was PBMCs. As DNA, the CDR3 is TGTGCCATCAGTGAGCCGACGACTAGGTCCCCTCAAGAGACCCAGTACTTC. It yields the protein CAISEPTTRSPQETQYF.